This is a list of T cell receptor beta chains from one sample in a study of T cell responses to AZD1222 COVID-19 vaccine. Clones were sequenced by immunoSEQ multiplex PCR, and TCRdb holds only the in-frame ones, with some missing. Among under 200,000 clones listed, approximately 92% were seen once. This sample comprised peripheral blood, obtained 28 days after the second dose of the MenACWY control vaccine. These TCRs come from an adult who received the MenACWY meningococcal vaccine as a control. Both conserved end residues are part of each CDR3. The D gene is left open where the match is weak. Clone size is given for some rows only: seen once, a few or many times, or a class if the clone is expanded.

clone size	D gene	V gene	J gene	CDR3 length	CDR3 protein	CDR3 DNA
NA	NA	TRBV6-5	TRBJ2-3	13	CASSYGGTDTQYF	TGTGCCAGCAGTTACGGGGGGACAGATACGCAGTATTTT
NA	TRBD1	TRBV2	TRBJ2-3	11	CASKGAGTQYF	TGTGCCAGCAAGGGGGCGGGTACGCAGTATTTT
NA	NA	TRBV30	TRBJ1-1	12	CAWTNGGIEAFF	TGTGCCTGGACGAACGGAGGGATTGAAGCTTTCTTT
NA	NA	TRBV4-2	TRBJ1-5	13	CASSQDRGQPQHF	TGTGCCAGCAGCCAAGATCGAGGGCAGCCCCAGCATTTT
few	NA	TRBV28	TRBJ1-5	14	CASRQGFSNQPQHF	TGTGCCAGCAGGCAGGGTTTTAGCAATCAGCCCCAGCATTTT
NA	NA	TRBV3-1/TRBV3-2	TRBJ2-7	15	CASSDLYGLSYEQYF	TGTGCCAGCAGTGACCTCTACGGGCTATCCTACGAGCAGTACTTC
once	NA	TRBV5-6	TRBJ1-5	15	CASSLGPGRGQPQHF	TGTGCCAGCAGCTTGGGTCCGGGTCGAGGTCAGCCCCAGCATTTT
NA	TRBD1	TRBV19	TRBJ1-1	14	CASSIRQGSAEAFF	TGTGCCAGTAGTATCCGACAGGGGAGCGCTGAAGCTTTCTTT
NA	TRBD1	TRBV27	TRBJ1-2	14	CASSLMGQNYGYTF	TGTGCCAGCAGTTTAATGGGACAGAACTATGGCTACACCTTC
NA	NA	TRBV5-6	TRBJ1-2	13	CASSLPDGYGYTF	TGTGCCAGCAGCCTACCCGACGGCTATGGCTACACCTTC
few	NA	TRBV12-5	TRBJ2-1	14	CASGFGGIGNEQFF	TGTGCTAGTGGTTTCGGCGGGATCGGCAATGAGCAGTTCTTC
NA	NA	TRBV27	TRBJ1-1	12	CASTQDGQGAFF	TGTGCCAGCACTCAGGACGGCCAGGGGGCTTTCTTT
NA	TRBD1	TRBV4-3	TRBJ1-2	15	CASSQAGQGAGGYTF	TGCGCCAGCAGCCAAGCTGGACAGGGGGCAGGGGGCTACACCTTC
NA	TRBD1	TRBV7-8	TRBJ1-2	15	CASSLERGPLYGYTF	TGTGCCAGCAGCTTAGAGAGGGGGCCGCTCTATGGCTACACCTTC
NA	NA	TRBV19	TRBJ2-1	13	CASTEANYNEQFF	TGTGCCAGTACGGAAGCGAACTACAATGAGCAGTTCTTC
NA	NA	TRBV11-3	TRBJ2-3	15	CASSPAGALVDTQYF	TGTGCCAGCAGCCCCGCGGGGGCGTTGGTAGATACGCAGTATTTT
NA	NA	TRBV9	TRBJ1-3	13	CASTKGNGNTIYF	TGTGCCAGCACGAAGGGGAATGGAAACACCATATATTTT
NA	NA	TRBV3-1/TRBV3-2	TRBJ2-7	15	CASSQGQLSSYEQYF	TGTGCCAGCAGCCAAGGACAGTTGAGCTCCTACGAGCAGTACTTC
few	NA	TRBV20-1	TRBJ2-1	14	CSASKRTEVGEQFF	TGCAGTGCTAGTAAGCGTACCGAAGTGGGGGAGCAGTTCTTC
NA	TRBD1	TRBV12-3/TRBV12-4	TRBJ1-2	13	CASKTGVKHGYTF	TGTGCCAGCAAGACAGGGGTAAAGCATGGCTACACCTTC
NA	NA	TRBV6-5	TRBJ1-1	13	CATSRGMNTEAFF	TGTGCCACCAGCCGGGGGATGAACACTGAAGCTTTCTTT
NA	TRBD1	TRBV7-3	TRBJ1-1	13	CASSGDRDTEAFF	TGTGCCAGCAGCGGGGACAGGGATACTGAAGCTTTCTTT
NA	NA	TRBV6-5	TRBJ1-6	15	CASSYSGIYNSPLHF	TGTGCCAGCAGTTACAGTGGAATCTATAATTCACCCCTCCACTTT
NA	NA	TRBV9	TRBJ1-2	12	CASSVAGYGYTF	TGTGCCAGCAGCGTAGCAGGGTATGGCTACACCTTC
NA	NA	TRBV7-6	TRBJ1-3	15	CASSLAGGLGNTIYF	TGTGCCAGCAGCTTGGCGGGCGGGCTTGGAAACACCATATATTTT
NA	NA	TRBV28	TRBJ1-2	12	CASSRLGYGYTF	TGTGCCAGCAGCCGTCTTGGTTATGGCTACACCTTC
NA	NA	TRBV29-1	TRBJ2-2	13	CSGERQITGELFF	TGCAGCGGAGAGCGACAGATCACCGGGGAGCTGTTTTTT
NA	NA	TRBV7-3	TRBJ1-1	13	CASSSQGRSEAFF	TGTGCCAGCAGCTCACAGGGCCGTTCCGAAGCTTTCTTT
NA	NA	TRBV11-2	TRBJ2-2	15	CASSLVLANPGELFF	TGTGCCAGCAGCTTAGTTTTGGCTAATCCCGGGGAGCTGTTTTTT
NA	NA	TRBV7-9	TRBJ1-1	14	CASSLGGISTEAFF	TGTGCCAGCAGCTTAGGAGGGATCAGCACTGAAGCTTTCTTT
NA	NA	TRBV2	TRBJ1-6	14	CASSEGGGNSPLHF	TGTGCCAGCAGTGAAGGGGGAGGCAATTCACCCCTCCACTTT
NA	NA	TRBV9	TRBJ1-4	14	CASSVEGGGEKLFF	TGTGCCAGCAGCGTAGAAGGGGGAGGCGAAAAACTGTTTTTT
NA	TRBD2	TRBV11-3	TRBJ2-1	15	CASSLAGAGVREQFF	TGTGCCAGCAGCTTAGCCGGGGCGGGAGTACGGGAGCAGTTCTTC
NA	NA	TRBV5-1	TRBJ2-3	15	CASSLLGFHTDTQYF	TGCGCCAGCAGCTTGTTGGGCTTTCACACAGATACGCAGTATTTT
NA	NA	TRBV4-3	TRBJ1-5	14	CASSQGLEGQPQHF	TGCGCCAGCAGCCAAGGACTCGAAGGTCAGCCCCAGCATTTT
NA	NA	TRBV27	TRBJ2-6	14	CASSTGTGANVLTF	TGTGCCAGCTCAACAGGTACTGGGGCCAACGTCCTGACTTTC
NA	NA	TRBV5-5	TRBJ1-3	20	CASSLVVAGSSGWIGNTIYF	TGTGCCAGCAGCTTGGTAGTGGCAGGGTCGTCGGGGTGGATTGGAAACACCATATATTTT
NA	NA	TRBV27	TRBJ2-3	12	CASRPTSGTQYF	TGTGCCAGCAGACCAACGTCGGGTACGCAGTATTTT
few	TRBD1	TRBV19	TRBJ1-2	15	CASRPPGQGNYGYTF	TGTGCCAGTAGGCCCCCGGGACAGGGGAACTATGGCTACACCTTC
NA	TRBD1	TRBV5-4	TRBJ2-1	18	CASTLGQGIAKTYNEQFF	TGTGCCAGCACCCTCGGACAGGGTATAGCCAAAACCTACAATGAGCAGTTCTTC
NA	NA	TRBV5-4	TRBJ2-2	13	CASTRSRGGELFF	TGTGCCAGCACCCGTTCCCGAGGGGGGGAGCTGTTTTTT
NA	TRBD2	TRBV5-1	TRBJ2-3	15	CASSPRTSPTDTQYF	TGCGCCAGCAGCCCGAGGACTAGCCCCACAGATACGCAGTATTTT
NA	NA	TRBV11-2	TRBJ2-7	15	CASSLGLLSSYEQYF	TGTGCCAGCAGCCTGGGACTTCTGAGCTCCTACGAGCAGTACTTC
NA	NA	TRBV6-5	TRBJ2-7	14	CASRPGAGYGEQYF	TGTGCCAGCAGACCGGGAGCTGGTTACGGCGAGCAGTACTTC
NA	NA	TRBV6-5	TRBJ2-3	13	CASSRGLTDTQYF	TGTGCCAGCAGTCGGGGCCTCACGGATACGCAGTATTTT
NA	NA	TRBV5-1	TRBJ2-1	12	CASSLGNNEQFF	TGCGCCAGCAGCTTGGGCAACAATGAGCAGTTCTTC
once	NA	TRBV19	TRBJ2-4	17	CASSIAPGFAAKNIQYF	TGTGCCAGTAGTATCGCACCAGGGTTCGCGGCCAAAAACATTCAGTACTTC
NA	NA	TRBV28	TRBJ1-1	13	CASSRLRNTEAFF	TGTGCCAGCAGCCGTCTTCGGAACACTGAAGCTTTCTTT
NA	NA	TRBV16	TRBJ2-7	15	CASSQSGSRAHEQYF	TGTGCCAGCAGCCAATCAGGTTCCAGGGCCCACGAGCAGTACTTC
NA	NA	TRBV4-1	TRBJ1-2	16	CASSQENDNRNYGYTF	TGCGCCAGCAGCCAAGAGAACGACAACAGAAACTATGGCTACACCTTC
NA	NA	TRBV30	TRBJ1-2	16	CAWSVPSGSHLGGYTF	TGTGCCTGGAGTGTACCCTCGGGCAGCCACCTTGGTGGCTACACCTTC
once	NA	TRBV24-1	TRBJ2-3	14	CATMPHVGADTQYF	TGTGCCACCATGCCTCACGTAGGTGCAGATACGCAGTATTTT
NA	TRBD1	TRBV12-3/TRBV12-4	TRBJ1-3	12	CATDRAGNTIYF	TGTGCCACGGACAGGGCTGGAAACACCATATATTTT